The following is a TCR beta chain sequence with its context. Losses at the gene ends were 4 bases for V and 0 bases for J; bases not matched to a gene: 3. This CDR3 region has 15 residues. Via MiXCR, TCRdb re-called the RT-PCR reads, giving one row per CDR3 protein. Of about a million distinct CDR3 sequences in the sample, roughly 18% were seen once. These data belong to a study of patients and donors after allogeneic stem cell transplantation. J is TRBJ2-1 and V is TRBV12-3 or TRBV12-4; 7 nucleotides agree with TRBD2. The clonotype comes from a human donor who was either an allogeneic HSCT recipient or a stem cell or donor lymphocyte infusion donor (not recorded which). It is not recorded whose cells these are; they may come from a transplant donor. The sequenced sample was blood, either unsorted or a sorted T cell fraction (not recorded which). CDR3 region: CASSCSGTSYNEQFF. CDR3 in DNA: TGTGCCAGCAGTTGCAGCGGGACCTCCTACAATGAGCAGTTCTTC.